The 4 T cell receptor beta chains given below trace back to one sample, sequenced in a study of shared clonotypes between healthy human individuals. The assay was immunoSEQ multiplex PCR, and TCRdb's table has in-frame clones only and misses some. The sample contains hundreds of thousands of clones, about 96% of which appear only once. The sequencing input was naive CD4+ T cells sorted from blood. Subset specified: CD45RA+ positively selected. All receptors derive from a woman in her 30s in good health.

J is TRBJ1-4 and V is TRBV19, with 9 bases identical to TRBD1. The V gene end was trimmed by 3 bases and the J gene end by 2 bases; junction bases not matched to a gene: 4. The germline V gene encodes CDR1 LNHDA and CDR2 SQIVND (reference sequence). The CDR3 is made up of 16 amino acids. The CDR3 is CASSIYRGPTNEKLFF. CDR3 DNA sequence: TGTGCCAGTAGTATCTACAGGGGGCCTACTAATGAAAAACTGTTTTTT.

The rearrangement joins TRBV7-3 to TRBJ1-5; D ambiguous. The V end lost 4 bases, the J end lost 4 bases, and 11 bases lay between the germline ends. Germline V CDR1 and CDR2: SGHTA, FQGTGA. The CDR3 totals 14 residues. In DNA, the CDR3 is TGTGCCAGCAGCTACCCGGACGGGAATCAGCCCCAGCATTTT. It encodes CASSYPDGNQPQHF.

In this sample, this clone turned up once. The chain's CDR3 is CASSVRGLAGPWGTQYF. CDR3 DNA: TGTGCCAGCAGTGTTCGAGGACTAGCGGGGCCTTGGGGGACCCAGTACTTC. This rearrangement joins TRBV25-1 to TRBJ2-5; 12 bases align to TRBD2. Trimming cost V 4 bases and J 7 bases; bases outside gene matches: 13. Germline lookup yields CDR1 MGHDK and CDR2 SYGVNS. This CDR3 is built from 17 residues. Supplemented by reference TRBV25-1 and TRBJ2-5, the full variable domain reads EADIYQTPRYLVIGTGKKITLECSQTMGHDKMYWYQQDPGMELHLIHYSYGVNSTEKGDLSSESTVSRIRTEHFPLTLESARPSHTSQYLCASSVRGLAGPWGTQYFGPGTRLLVL.

The chain carries TRBV28 and TRBJ2-1; TRBD2 might be the D (7 bases). Trimming shortened V by 5 bases and J by 5 bases, and 13 bases separated the two germline ends. The CDR3 totals 14 residues. Germline CDR1 MDHEN, CDR2 SYDVKM. The CDR3 DNA reads TGTGCCAGCAGTACGAGCGGGACAAACAATGAGCAGTTCTTC. Translation gives CASSTSGTNNEQFF. The full variable domain, its missing parts supplied by reference TRBV28 and TRBJ2-1, is DVKVTQSSRYLVKRTGEKVFLECVQDMDHENMFWYRQDPGLGLRLIYFSYDVKMKEKGDIPEGYSVSREKKERFSLILESASTNQTSMYLCASSTSGTNNEQFFGPGTRLTVL.